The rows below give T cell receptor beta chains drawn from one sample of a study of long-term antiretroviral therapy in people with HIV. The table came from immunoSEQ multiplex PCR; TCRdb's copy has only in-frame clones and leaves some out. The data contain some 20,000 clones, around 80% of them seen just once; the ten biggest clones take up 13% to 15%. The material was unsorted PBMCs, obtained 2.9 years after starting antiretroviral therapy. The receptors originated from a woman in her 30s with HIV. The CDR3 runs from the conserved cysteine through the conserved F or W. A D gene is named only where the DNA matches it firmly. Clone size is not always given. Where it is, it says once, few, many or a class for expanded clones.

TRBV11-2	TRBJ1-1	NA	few	TGTGCCAGCAGCCCCATGGGAGGGCGCCGAGCTTTCTTT	CASSPMGGRRAFF
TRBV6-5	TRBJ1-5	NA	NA	TGTGCCAGCAGTTACGGGGCCAATCAGCCCCAGCATTTT	CASSYGANQPQHF
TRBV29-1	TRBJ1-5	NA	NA	TGCAGCGCGGGGGAGCCCCAGCATTTT	CSAGEPQHF
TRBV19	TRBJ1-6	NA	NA	TGTGCCAGTAGCTCCCCCCGGACAGAAGCAAGTTACTATAATTCACCCCTCCACTTT	CASSSPRTEASYYNSPLHF
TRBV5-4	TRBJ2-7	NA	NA	TGTGCCAGCAGTTATGGGGGGATCGGGTACGAGCAGTACTTC	CASSYGGIGYEQYF
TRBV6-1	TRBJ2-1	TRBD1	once	TGTGCCAGCAGTCTCATGACAGGGGCTGGCGATGAGCAGTTCTTC	CASSLMTGAGDEQFF
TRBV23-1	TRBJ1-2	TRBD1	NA	TGCGCCAGCAGTCAACGGGACAGGGAGGAATTTGGCTACACCTTC	CASSQRDREEFGYTF
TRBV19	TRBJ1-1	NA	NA	TGTGCCAGTAGTAGGGACGCCGGGGGAAGGCTGAACACTGAAGCTTTCTTT	CASSRDAGGRLNTEAFF
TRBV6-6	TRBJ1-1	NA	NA	TGTGCCAGCAGTTCACCCGGGAACACTGAAGCTTTCTTT	CASSSPGNTEAFF
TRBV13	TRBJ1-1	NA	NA	TGTGCCAGCAGTCAAAAAGCGGGGGCTGAAGCTTTCTTT	CASSQKAGAEAFF
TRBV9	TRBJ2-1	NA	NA	TGTGCCAGCAACTTCCAAGACGTTGGGGATGAGCAGTTCTTC	CASNFQDVGDEQFF
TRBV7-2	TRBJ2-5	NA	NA	TGTGCCAGCAGCTTGGCGCCAGGGGGGCAGGGAACTCCCCAAGAGACCCAGTACTTC	CASSLAPGGQGTPQETQYF
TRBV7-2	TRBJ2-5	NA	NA	TGTGCCAGCCGTCAAAAGACAGGAGTAGAGACCCAGTACTTC	CASRQKTGVETQYF
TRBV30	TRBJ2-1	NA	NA	TGTGCCTGGAGTGTAGGTGGTCCGTTGATTGGGCAGTTCTTC	CAWSVGGPLIGQFF
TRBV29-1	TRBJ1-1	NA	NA	TGCAGCGTGGTCCGAGGGGTAGGAACTGAAGCTTTCTTT	CSVVRGVGTEAFF
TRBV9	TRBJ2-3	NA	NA	TGTGCCAGCAGCTTACACGAGAGTTCCCCCACAGATACGCAGTATTTT	CASSLHESSPTDTQYF
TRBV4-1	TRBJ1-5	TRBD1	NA	TGCGCCAGCAGCCCTCGGGACAGGTTCGGGGGGCCCCAGCATTTT	CASSPRDRFGGPQHF
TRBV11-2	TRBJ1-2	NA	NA	TGTGCCAGCAGCTTCGGGGGGGGTAACTATGGCTACACCTTC	CASSFGGGNYGYTF
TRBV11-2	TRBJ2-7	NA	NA	TGTGCCAGCAGCTTAGATCCCCCCTACGAGCAGTACTTC	CASSLDPPYEQYF
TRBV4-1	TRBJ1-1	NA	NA	TGCGCCAGCAGCCAAGTCAAGGGGACCGGTGAAGCTTTCTTT	CASSQVKGTGEAFF
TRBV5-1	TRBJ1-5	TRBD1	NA	TGCGCCAGCAGCTTGGGGACAGGGGCAAATCAGCCCCAGCATTTT	CASSLGTGANQPQHF
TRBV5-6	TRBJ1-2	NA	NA	TGTGCCAGCAGCTTGGGGGTATTGAACTATGGCTACACCTTC	CASSLGVLNYGYTF
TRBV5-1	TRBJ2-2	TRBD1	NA	TGCGCCAGCAGCCAGGACAGGCCCGGGGAGCTGTTTTTT	CASSQDRPGELFF